The 23 T cell receptor beta chains below were found in one sample sequenced in a study of blood T cells in healthy people across ages. Together with a sample-barcoded 5' primer, a J-beta primer mix was included in a second PCR lasting roughly 6 to 12 cycles. MiXCR, applied by TCRdb to the 5' RACE reads, yields one record per CDR3 protein. Among 600,000 to 650,000 distinct CDR3 sequences, around 54% were seen once, and the ten largest hold around 37%. Material: blood. Every receptor here comes from a man in his sixties in good health.

The gene calls are TRBV6-5 and TRBJ1-2; unclear D gene. V was trimmed by 0 bases and J by 0 bases, leaving 8 bases between them. The germline V gene encodes CDR1 MNHEY and CDR2 SVGAGI. The CDR3 consists of 15 residues. CDR3 sequence reads: CASSYSHGANYGYTF. The CDR3 DNA reads as TGTGCCAGCAGTTACTCCCACGGGGCTAACTATGGCTACACCTTC.

The rearrangement joins TRBV4-1 to TRBJ1-1; D gene uncertain. V lost 0 bases to trimming and J lost 6 bases, with 8 bases between them. This CDR3 has 13 amino acids. Germline CDR1 is MGHRA and CDR2 is YSYEKL. In nucleotides, the CDR3 is TGCGCCAGCAGCCAAGAGGGGTTCGCTGAAGCTTTCTTT. Amino acids: CASSQEGFAEAFF.

The rearrangement uses TRBV3-1 and TRBJ2-4; TRBD1 might be the D (5 bases). The J call may be faulty, since TRBJ2-7 better matches the DNA end. CDR1 and CDR2 (germline): LGHDT, YNNKEL (reference sequence). The CDR3 spans 15 residues. The CDR3 DNA reads as TGTGCCAGCAGCCGGACCCTTACAGGAACCTACGAGCAGTACTTC. This translates into CASSRTLTGTYEQYF.

The genes are TRBV2 and TRBJ2-5, with D perhaps matching TRBD1 or TRBD2 (6 bases each). Germline V gives CDR1 SNHLY, CDR2 FYNNEI. The CDR3 is 14 residues long. Trimming took 4 bases from V and 5 from J, leaving 14 bases between them. CDR3 DNA sequence: TGTGCCAGCAGTGCGTGGGGGGCTGAGGAGACCCAGTACTTC. Translation gives CASSAWGAEETQYF.

The chain links TRBV4-1 to TRBJ1-2; D is ambiguous. Trimming shortened V by 4 bases and J by 1 base, and 13 bases separated the two germline ends. The CDR3 spans 15 residues. Germline values: CDR1 MGHRA, CDR2 YSYEKL. DNA of the CDR3: TGCGCCAGCAGCCGAGAAAAGGCCAGTAACTATGGCTACACCTTC. Its protein is CASSREKASNYGYTF.

V is TRBV7-2 and J is TRBJ2-7, with 9 bases aligning to TRBD1. The CDR3 runs to 13 residues. The germline CDR1 and CDR2 sequences are SGHTA and FQGNSA. V lost 3 bases to trimming and J lost 6 bases; unmatched junction nucleotides: 3. CDR3 nucleotides: TGTGCCAGCAGCTTGGGACAGGGTTTCGAGCAGTACTTC. As protein: CASSLGQGFEQYF.

This clonotype was recorded a few times. V usage is TRBV20-1 and J usage is TRBJ2-5, with 9 bases fitting TRBD2. Unmatched junction bases numbered 6, after V lost 6 bases and J lost 1 base. The CDR3 sequence is 14 residues long. Germline V gives CDR1 DFQATT, CDR2 SNEGSKA (reference sequence). CDR3 bases: TGCAGTGCCAGCCCAGCGGGGGGCCAAGAGACCCAGTACTTC. Translated, it gives CSASPAGGQETQYF.

For this clonotype: A junction end diverges from the germline sequence, so it may reflect a read error. J is TRBJ2-5 and V is TRBV25-1; 8 nucleotides align to TRBD1. The germline V gene has CDR1 MGHDK and CDR2 SYGVNS. The CDR3 runs to 17 residues. The CDR3 loop reads CAGSEPRDRLGQETQYF. The CDR3 region has the DNA TGTGCCGGCAGTGAACCAAGGGACAGGCTAGGGCAAGAGACCCAGTACTTC.

This rearrangement joins TRBV5-6 to TRBJ2-3; TRBD2 aligns across 8 bases. CDR1 SGHDT and CDR2 YYEEEE come from the germline V gene. V was pared by 2 bases and J by 5 bases, with 4 bases of the junction left unmatched. The CDR3 totals 14 residues. The CDR3 DNA follows: TGTGCCAGCAGCTTTAGCGGGGAAATAGATACGCAGTATTTT. The encoded protein is CASSFSGEIDTQYF. Full variable domain (outside the CDR3, taken from reference TRBV5-6 and TRBJ2-3): DAGVTQSPTHLIKTRGQQVTLRCSPKSGHDTVSWYQQALGQGPQFIFQYYEEEERQRGNFPDRFSGHQFPNYSSELNVNALLLGDSALYLCASSFSGEIDTQYFGPGTRLTVL.

This clonotype was recorded a few times. The chain joins TRBV7-2 to TRBJ2-5, with D perhaps matching TRBD1 (6 bases). The end of the DNA aligns better with TRBJ2-7, so the J call may be wrong. Germline CDR1 reads SGHTA; CDR2 reads FQGNSA. The CDR3 has 14 amino acids. CDR3 in DNA: TGTGCCAGCAGCTCTCAACTCAGGGGTGGCGAGCAGTACTTC. Amino acids: CASSSQLRGGEQYF.

The rearrangement uses TRBV20-1 and TRBJ1-2; 10 bases match TRBD1. V gave up 3 bases and J gave up 2 bases; unmatched junction bases: 12. In germline, CDR1 is DFQATT, CDR2 SNEGSKA (reference sequence). This CDR3 has 17 amino acids. CDR3 loop: CSASVRGQGITNYGYTF. The DNA for the CDR3 is TGCAGTGCTAGCGTCCGGGGACAGGGGATTACCAACTATGGCTACACCTTC.

The genes are TRBV5-1 and TRBJ1-5; possibly TRBD1 for D (6 bases). Trimming left V 0 bases short and J 7 bases short, with 11 bases between. CDR1 and CDR2 from the germline V gene are SGHRS and YFSETQ. The CDR3 has 14 residues. In DNA form, the CDR3 reads TGCGCCAGCAGCTTGGCCGGGCAGGGGCAGCCCCAGCATTTT. As protein: CASSLAGQGQPQHF. The entire variable domain, with the rest obtained from reference TRBV5-1 and TRBJ1-5, is as follows: KAGVTQTPRYLIKTRGQQVTLSCSPISGHRSVSWYQQTPGQGLQFLFEYFSETQRNKGNFPGRFSGRQFSNSRSEMNVSTLELGDSALYLCASSLAGQGQPQHFGDGTRLSIL.

The rearrangement joins TRBV7-9 to TRBJ2-3; D not resolved. The length of the CDR3 is 17 residues. V was trimmed by 1 base and J by 9 bases, leaving 23 bases between them. Germline V gene lookup returns CDR1 SEHNR and CDR2 FQNEAQ (reference sequence). Here the CDR3 DNA reads TGTGCCAGCAGCTTAGAGTTGGCTACCCGTTTAGGTAGCACGCAGTATTTT. This sequence encodes CASSLELATRLGSTQYF.

The V and J genes are TRBV7-2 and TRBJ2-3, with D possibly TRBD1 on 6 matching bases. Germline V gene sequence: CDR1 SGHTA, CDR2 FQGNSA. The CDR3 loop spans 18 amino acids. V was clipped by 3 bases and J by 5 bases, with 24 bases between them. CDR3 sequence: CASSLRGGAGVIEDTQYF. CDR3 DNA: TGTGCCAGCAGCTTGAGGGGTGGGGCAGGGGTTATCGAAGATACGCAGTATTTT.

The V and J genes are TRBV6-2 or TRBV6-3 and TRBJ1-2; 8 bases are a match to TRBD1. After removal of 8 bases from V and 5 bases from J, the junction contained 13 bases not matched to a gene. CDR3 length: 15 residues. Per germline, CDR1 MNHEY and CDR2 SVGEGT. The CDR3 sequence: CASVTQGALGYGYTF. In DNA form, the CDR3 reads TGTGCCAGCGTCACCCAGGGGGCCCTGGGGTATGGCTACACCTTC.

Concerning this clonotype itself: One junction end does not reproduce the germline sequence, and a read error may be involved. The chain couples TRBV5-1 to TRBJ2-1; 11 bases fit TRBD2. Per the germline V gene, CDR1 is SGHRS and CDR2 is YFSETQ. CDR3 length: 12 residues. The CDR3 sequence is CASSWTSGEQFF. The CDR3 nucleotides are TGCGCCAGTAGCTGGACTAGCGGGGAGCAGTTCTTC. Full variable domain (outside the CDR3, taken from reference TRBV5-1 and TRBJ2-1): KAGVTQTPRYLIKTRGQQVTLSCSPISGHRSVSWYQQTPGQGLQFLFEYFSETQRNKGNFPGRFSGRQFSNSRSEMNVSTLELGDSALYLCASSWTSGEQFFGPGTRLTVL.

This chain's CDR3 is CSVSRDRGSNTQYF. The CDR3 DNA follows: TGCAGCGTATCCCGGGACAGGGGCTCTAATACGCAGTATTTT. The chain carries TRBV29-1 and TRBJ2-3, with TRBD1 matching over 10 bases. The germline V gene has CDR1 SQVTM and CDR2 ANQGSEA. V was pared by 6 bases and J by 7 bases, with 10 bases of the junction left unmatched. This CDR3 spans 14 amino acids.

The chain recombines TRBV11-2 with TRBJ2-1, with TRBD2 as a possible D gene (7 bases). V was clipped by 0 bases and J by 2 bases, with 14 bases between them. Per germline, CDR1 SGHAT and CDR2 FQNNGV. The CDR3 spans 17 residues. For the CDR3, the DNA is TGTGCCAGCAGCTTAGATTTGGCGGGGGCCACCTACAATGAGCAGTTCTTC. Amino acid sequence: CASSLDLAGATYNEQFF. Full variable domain (outside the CDR3, taken from reference TRBV11-2 and TRBJ2-1): EAGVAQSPRYKIIEKRQSVAFWCNPISGHATLYWYQQILGQGPKLLIQFQNNGVVDDSQLPKDRFSAERLKGVDSTLKIQPAKLEDSAVYLCASSLDLAGATYNEQFFGPGTRLTVL.

This clonotype occurred a few times. The chain links TRBV3-1 to TRBJ2-7; D is unresolved. CDR1 and CDR2 (germline): LGHDT, YNNKEL (reference sequence). V gave up 0 bases and J gave up 2 bases, with 5 bases separating them. The CDR3 length is 13 residues. The CDR3 region is CASSQDRTYEQYF. CDR3 in DNA: TGTGCCAGCAGCCAAGATAGGACCTACGAGCAGTACTTC.

This clonotype was recorded many times. The rearrangement joins TRBV5-1 to TRBJ2-1, with TRBD1 as a possible D gene (5 bases). The CDR3 spans 12 residues. The germline gives CDR1 SGHRS, CDR2 YFSETQ. Trimming shortened V by 0 bases and J by 7 bases, and 5 bases separated the two germline ends. This CDR3 reads CASSLEGNEQFF. The DNA of the CDR3 is TGCGCCAGCAGCTTGGAGGGGAATGAGCAGTTCTTC.

The chain couples TRBV4-1 to TRBJ1-2; a possible D gene is TRBD1 (5 bases). The CDR3 runs 16 residues. CDR1 MGHRA and CDR2 YSYEKL come from the germline V gene. Trimming shortened V by 0 bases and J by 4 bases, and 15 bases separated the two germline ends. The CDR3 region is CASSQDLAGLGYGYTF. The CDR3 nucleotides are TGCGCCAGCAGCCAAGATCTGGCAGGGTTGGGCTATGGCTACACCTTC.

This clonotype was recorded only once. The chain joins TRBV24-1 to TRBJ1-4, with D hard to call. The V end was cut by 1 base, the J end by 4 bases, with 9 bases between. CDR1 and CDR2 from the germline V gene are KGHDR and SFDVKD. This CDR3 region has 15 residues. The CDR3 nucleotides are TGTGCCACCAGTGATTTCGGCGTTGGTAATGAAAAACTGTTTTTT. This codes for CATSDFGVGNEKLFF.

V is TRBV12-3 or TRBV12-4 and J is TRBJ2-3; D remains ambiguous. The ends were cut back, 5 bases at V and 4 bases at J, with 10 bases in the middle. The CDR3 consists of 13 residues. The DNA for the CDR3 is TGTGCCAGCAGTAGCGCTGGGGCAGATACGCAGTATTTT. As protein: CASSSAGADTQYF.